The following is a T cell receptor (beta chain) sequence with its context. This specimen comes from a study of T-cell memory formation after mild COVID-19. TCRdb re-called the 5' RACE reads through MiXCR, storing one row per CDR3 protein. The repertoire holds more than 70,000 distinct CDR3 sequences, with about 15% as singletons. CDR3 length: 15 residues. Germline CDR1 MNHEY, CDR2 SVGAGI. The V and J ends lost 6 bases and 2 bases respectively, with 16 bases between them. This receptor was identified in an adult woman who had mild COVID-19 (a few samples of this study predate the infection). Cell type and time point are not known. The chain employs TRBV6-5 and TRBJ2-5; D possibly corresponds to TRBD2 (6 bases). The sequenced sample consisted of PBMCs or a T cell subset sorted from them (not recorded which). CDR3 amino acids: CASRLMGLGQETQYF. The CDR3 bases are TGTGCCAGCAGACTCATGGGACTCGGGCAAGAGACCCAGTACTTC.